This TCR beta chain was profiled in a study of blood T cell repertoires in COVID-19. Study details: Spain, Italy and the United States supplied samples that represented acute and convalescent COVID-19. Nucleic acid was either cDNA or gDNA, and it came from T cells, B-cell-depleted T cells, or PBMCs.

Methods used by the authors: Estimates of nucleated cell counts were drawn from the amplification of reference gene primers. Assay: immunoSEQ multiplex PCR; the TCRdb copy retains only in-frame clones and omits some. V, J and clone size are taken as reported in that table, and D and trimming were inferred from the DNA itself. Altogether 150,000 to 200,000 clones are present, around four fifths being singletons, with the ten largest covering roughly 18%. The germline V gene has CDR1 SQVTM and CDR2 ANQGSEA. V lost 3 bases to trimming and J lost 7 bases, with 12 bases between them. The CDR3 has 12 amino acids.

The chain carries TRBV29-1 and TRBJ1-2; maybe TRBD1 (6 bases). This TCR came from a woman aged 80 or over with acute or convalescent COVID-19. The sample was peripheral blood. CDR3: CSVDWSRGGYTF. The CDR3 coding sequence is TGCAGCGTTGATTGGTCCAGGGGTGGCTACACCTTC.